This T cell receptor (beta chain) was retrieved from a study of cytomegalovirus exposure and HLA in healthy donors. Study-level results: Reported findings show TCR beta sequences accurately forecast HLA-A and HLA-B alleles in most subjects. Later findings reportedly placed an Asian-associated ancestry cluster below the approximately 670-donor mean for N-insertions. Later genetic work tied a missense DCLRE1C variant to beta-chain V and J trimming.

This clone occurred a few times. Its antigen remains unidentified. The PCR contained 60 Vbeta and 13 Jbeta primers. Profiling relied on immunoSEQ multiplex PCR, and the TCRdb table lists in-frame clones only, not all of them. The table includes 150,000 to 250,000 clones, 70% to 85% detected once. Donors likely had unrecorded immune exposures despite being nominally healthy when sampled. Material for sequencing was PBMCs. This TCR was sampled from a boy younger than 10 in good health and CMV-seronegative.

The CDR3 DNA sequence: TGTGCCATCAGTGACTTGAGGCAAGCTAACTATGGCTACACCTTC. It is translated as CAISDLRQANYGYTF. V is TRBV10-3 and J is TRBJ1-2; D is ambiguous. Germline CDR1 and CDR2: ENHRY and SYGVKD. CDR3 size: 15 residues. The V end lost 3 bases, the J end lost 0 bases, and 11 bases lay between the germline ends.